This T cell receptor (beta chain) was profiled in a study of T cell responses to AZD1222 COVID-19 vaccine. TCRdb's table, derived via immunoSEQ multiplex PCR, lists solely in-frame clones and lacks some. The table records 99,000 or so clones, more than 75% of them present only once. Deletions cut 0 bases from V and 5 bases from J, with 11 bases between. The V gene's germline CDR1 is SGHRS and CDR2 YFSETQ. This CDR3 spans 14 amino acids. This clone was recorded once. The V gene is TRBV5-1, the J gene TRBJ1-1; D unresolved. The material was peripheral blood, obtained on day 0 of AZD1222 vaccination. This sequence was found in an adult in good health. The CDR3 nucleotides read TGCGCCAGCAGCTTGGAAGGGAGTCAAACTGAAGCTTTCTTT. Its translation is CASSLEGSQTEAFF.